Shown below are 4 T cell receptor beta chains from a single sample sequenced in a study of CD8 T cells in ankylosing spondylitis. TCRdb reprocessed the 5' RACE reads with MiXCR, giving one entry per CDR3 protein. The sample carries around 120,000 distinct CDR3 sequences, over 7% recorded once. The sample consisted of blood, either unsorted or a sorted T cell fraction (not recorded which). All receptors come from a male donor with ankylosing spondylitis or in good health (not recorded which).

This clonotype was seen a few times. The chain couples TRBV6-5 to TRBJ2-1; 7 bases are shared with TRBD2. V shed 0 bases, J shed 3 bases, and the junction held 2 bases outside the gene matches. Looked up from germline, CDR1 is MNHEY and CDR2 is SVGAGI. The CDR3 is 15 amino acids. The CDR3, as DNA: TGTGCCAGCAGTTACTCGGGGACTAACTACAATGAGCAGTTCTTC. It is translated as CASSYSGTNYNEQFF.

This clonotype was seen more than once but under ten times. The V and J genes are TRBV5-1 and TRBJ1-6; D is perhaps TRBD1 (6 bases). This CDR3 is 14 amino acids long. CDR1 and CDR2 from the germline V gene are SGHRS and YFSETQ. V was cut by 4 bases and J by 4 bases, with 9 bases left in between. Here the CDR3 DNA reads TGCGCCAGCAGCGTCAGGGGTTATAATTCACCCCTCCACTTT. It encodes CASSVRGYNSPLHF.

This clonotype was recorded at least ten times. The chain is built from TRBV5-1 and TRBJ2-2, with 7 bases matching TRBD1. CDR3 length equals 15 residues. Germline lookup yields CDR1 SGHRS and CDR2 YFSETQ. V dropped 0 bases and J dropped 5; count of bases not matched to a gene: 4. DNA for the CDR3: TGCGCCAGCAGCTTGGTCCAGGGGGAAACCGGGGAGCTGTTTTTT. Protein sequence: CASSLVQGETGELFF.

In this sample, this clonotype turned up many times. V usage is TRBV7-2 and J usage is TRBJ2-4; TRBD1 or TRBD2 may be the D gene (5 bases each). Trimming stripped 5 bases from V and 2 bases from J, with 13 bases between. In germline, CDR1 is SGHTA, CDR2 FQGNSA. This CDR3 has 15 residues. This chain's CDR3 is CASSLDWGSKNIQYF. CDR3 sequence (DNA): TGTGCCAGCAGCCTCGATTGGGGGTCCAAAAACATTCAGTACTTC.